This entry is about one TCR beta chain. These data come from a study of blood T cells in healthy people across ages. PCR was performed a second time for about 6 to 12 cycles using a sample-barcoded 5' primer and a J-beta primer mix. TCRdb ran MiXCR on the 5' RACE reads and lists one entry per CDR3 protein. The data hold roughly 720,000 distinct CDR3 sequences, with around half observed a single time. Looked up from germline, CDR1 is SGDLS and CDR2 is YYNGEE. The CDR3 is made up of 18 amino acids. V shed 4 bases and J 6 bases; nucleotides not matched to a gene: 17. The chain is built from TRBV9 and TRBJ2-1; 9 bases are a match to TRBD2. This receptor was obtained from an elderly man in good health. Sequencing was done on a sample of blood. DNA for the CDR3: TGTGCCAGCAGCACCCGGACTAGCGCTCAAAAGGGGGGCAATGAGCAGTTCTTC. It is translated as CASSTRTSAQKGGNEQFF. Full variable domain (missing parts from reference TRBV9 and TRBJ2-1): DSGVTQTPKHLITATGQRVTLRCSPRSGDLSVYWYQQSLDQGLQFLIQYYNGEERAKGNILERFSAQQFPDLHSELNLSSLELGDSALYFCASSTRTSAQKGGNEQFFGPGTRLTVL.